This T cell receptor beta chain was captured in a study of T cells in Graves' hyperthyroidism and ophthalmopathy. RNA transcripts provided the source from which TCR beta CDR3 regions were amplified. TCR CDR3 regions were first amplified by RT-PCR with HTBI primers. MiXCR was run by TCRdb on the multiplex PCR reads, yielding one entry per CDR3 protein. The sample has roughly 250,000 distinct CDR3 sequences, roughly 22% seen once. This clonotype was counted ten times or more. This CDR3 is 15 amino acids long. Germline V gene data show CDR1 as SEHNR and CDR2 as FQNEAQ (reference sequence). V dropped 5 bases and J dropped 6 bases, with 19 bases sitting between them.

The receptor was derived from a man aged 30 to 39 with Graves' ophthalmopathy. This chain joins TRBV7-9 and TRBJ1-2; D might be TRBD1 (5 bases). Sequencing input: blood. In nucleotides, the CDR3 is TGTGCCAGCAGCCGGAGTCGACAGTTTCAAGATGGCTACACCTTC. This codes for CASSRSRQFQDGYTF.